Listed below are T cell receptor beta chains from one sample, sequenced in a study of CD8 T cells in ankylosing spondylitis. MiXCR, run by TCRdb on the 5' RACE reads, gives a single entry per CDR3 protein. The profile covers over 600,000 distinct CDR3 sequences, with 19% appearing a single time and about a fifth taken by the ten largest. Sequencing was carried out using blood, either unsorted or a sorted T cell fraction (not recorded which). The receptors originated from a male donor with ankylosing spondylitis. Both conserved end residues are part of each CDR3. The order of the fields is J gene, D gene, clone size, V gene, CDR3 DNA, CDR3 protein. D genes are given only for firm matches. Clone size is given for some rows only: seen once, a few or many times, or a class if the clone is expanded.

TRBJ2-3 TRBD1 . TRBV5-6 TGTGCCAGCAGCTTCGGACAGGGGGCGTTCCCCACAGATACGCAGTATTTT CASSFGQGAFPTDTQYF
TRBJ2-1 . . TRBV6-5 TGTGCCAGCAGTTACTTTCGGGCCGATGAGCAGTTCTTC CASSYFRADEQFF
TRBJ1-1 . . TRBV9 TGTGCCAGCAGCGCCACCGGGGCCACGAGGACTGAAGCTTTCTTT CASSATGATRTEAFF
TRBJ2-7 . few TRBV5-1 TGCGCCAGCAGCTTGACCGGGTGGGAATACTCCTACGAGCAGTACTTC CASSLTGWEYSYEQYF
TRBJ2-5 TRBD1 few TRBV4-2 TGTGCCAGCAGCCAAGAAGGGGGCAGCCAAGAGACCCAGTACTTC CASSQEGGSQETQYF
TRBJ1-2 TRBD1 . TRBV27 TGTGCCAGCAGCTTCTCCCCGGGACAGGGGGCCAATGGCTACACCTTC CASSFSPGQGANGYTF
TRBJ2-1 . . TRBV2 TGTGCCAGCAGTGAGAATCTGCACAATGAGCAGTTCTTC CASSENLHNEQFF
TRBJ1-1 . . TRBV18 TGTGCCAGCTCACCGCAGACGAACACTGAAGCTTTCTTT CASSPQTNTEAFF
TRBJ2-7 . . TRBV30 TGTGCCTGGAGTGGGACTTCCTACGAGCAGTACTTC CAWSGTSYEQYF
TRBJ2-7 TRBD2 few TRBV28 TGTGCCAGCAGTTCCCTAGCGGGGGGGAAGAACGAGCAGTACTTC CASSSLAGGKNEQYF
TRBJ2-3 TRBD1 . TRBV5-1 TGCGCCAGCAGCCCCCGGGACAGCATCACAGATACGCAGTATTTT CASSPRDSITDTQYF
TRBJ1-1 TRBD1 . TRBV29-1 TGCAGCGTTGTGACAGGGGGGGAGACTGAAGCTTTCTTT CSVVTGGETEAFF
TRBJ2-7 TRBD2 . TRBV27 TGTGCCAGCCCGGGACTAGCGGGAGAGGGTCCCTCCTACGAGCAGTACTTC CASPGLAGEGPSYEQYF
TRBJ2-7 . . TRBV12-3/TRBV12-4 TGTGCCAGCAGTCCCGCCAGGGAGGTCCCTGTGGGGGAGCAGTACTTC CASSPAREVPVGEQYF
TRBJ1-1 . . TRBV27 TGTGCCAGCAGTGCTGGACCGTACACTGAAGCTTTCTTT CASSAGPYTEAFF
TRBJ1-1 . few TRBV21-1 TGTGCCAGCAGCAAATTATTCTTGGGACAGGGGCAGAACACTGAAGCTTTCTTT CASSKLFLGQGQNTEAFF
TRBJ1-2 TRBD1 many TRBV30 TGTGCCTGGAGGCCGGGACAGGACTATGGCTACACCTTC CAWRPGQDYGYTF
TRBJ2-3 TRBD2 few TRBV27 TGTGCCAGCAGTTTATGGGCTAGCGGGAGCGGGGCAGATACGCAGTATTTT CASSLWASGSGADTQYF
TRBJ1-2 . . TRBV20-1 TGCAGTGCTAGAGCCCGGGACAAATCAAACTATGGCTACACCTTC CSARARDKSNYGYTF
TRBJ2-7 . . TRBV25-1 TGTGCCAGCAGTGAATCTAGCCCCTACGAGCAGTACTTC CASSESSPYEQYF
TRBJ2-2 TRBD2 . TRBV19 TGTGCCAGTAGTGGCCCGGGACTAGCGGGGGCCTACACCGGGGAGCTGTTTTTT CASSGPGLAGAYTGELFF
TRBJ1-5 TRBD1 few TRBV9 TGTGCCAGCAGCCGGGACAGGGGACTCAATCAGCCCCAGCATTTT CASSRDRGLNQPQHF
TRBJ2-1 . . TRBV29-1 TGCAGCGCAGGGTGGGGACACAATGAGCAGTTCTTC CSAGWGHNEQFF
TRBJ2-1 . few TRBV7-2 TGTGCCAGCAGCTCAAGGGGGGCAGGGACCTACAATGAGCAGTTCTTC CASSSRGAGTYNEQFF
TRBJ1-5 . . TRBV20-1 TGCAGTGCTAGGCCACGGGGCGGCGGGAGCAATCAGCCCCAGCATTTT CSARPRGGGSNQPQHF
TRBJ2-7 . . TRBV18 TGTGCCAGCTCACCACCTGCAACTGGGGCCTACGAGCAGTACTTC CASSPPATGAYEQYF
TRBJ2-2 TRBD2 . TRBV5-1 TGCGCCAGCCTCCAAGCGGGAGGTGAAAACACCGGGGAGCTGTTTTTT CASLQAGGENTGELFF
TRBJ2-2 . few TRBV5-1 TGCGCCAGCAGCTTGGCCCTGGCCAGCACGGAGGCCGGGGAGCTGTTTTTT CASSLALASTEAGELFF
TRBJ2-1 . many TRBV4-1 TGCGCCAGCAGCCAGGGACAGGGACTAGCGTACAATGAGCAGTTCTTC CASSQGQGLAYNEQFF
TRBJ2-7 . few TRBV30 TGTGCCTGGAGTGTACGGGGATACGAGCAGTACTTC CAWSVRGYEQYF
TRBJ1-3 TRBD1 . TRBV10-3 TGTGCCGCGTCGAGACAGGGAGAAGGCACCATATATTTT CAASRQGEGTIYF
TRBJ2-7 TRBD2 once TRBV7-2 TGTGCCAGCAGCTTTGGCAGCGGGAACTCCTACGAGCAGTACTTC CASSFGSGNSYEQYF
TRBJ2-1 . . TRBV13 TGTGCCAGCAGCTTGGAAGGGCTCAATGAGCAGTTCTTC CASSLEGLNEQFF
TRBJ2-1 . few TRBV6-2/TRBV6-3 TGTGCCAGCAGCCCCCAGTTTGCGAGGCCAGATGAGCAGTTCTTC CASSPQFARPDEQFF
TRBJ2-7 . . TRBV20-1 TGCAGTGCTCGGACAGGGAGGGGGTACGAGCAGTACTTC CSARTGRGYEQYF
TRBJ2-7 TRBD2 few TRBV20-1 TGCAGTGCTCGGGTATTGGCGGGAGATATGTACGAGCAGTACTTC CSARVLAGDMYEQYF
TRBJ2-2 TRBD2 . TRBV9 TGTGCCAGCAGCGCTAGCGGGGTAATAACCGGGGAGCTGTTTTTT CASSASGVITGELFF
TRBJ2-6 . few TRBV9 TGTGCCAGCAGCGTAGGGGGTGGGCCCAACGTCCTGACTTTC CASSVGGGPNVLTF
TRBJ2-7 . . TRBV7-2 TGTGCCAGCAGCTCATCCGCTCTAGGGGTGCAGTACTTC CASSSSALGVQYF
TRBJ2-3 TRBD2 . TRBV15 TGTGCCACCAGCAGAGCTTCCCCCGGGACTAGCGGGAGTGGAAGGGCAGATACGCAGTATTTT CATSRASPGTSGSGRADTQYF
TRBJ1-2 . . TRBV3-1 TGTGCCAGCAGCCAAGATCTGAGGCCCGGGCCAGGCTACACCTTC CASSQDLRPGPGYTF
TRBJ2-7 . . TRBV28 TGTGCCAGCACCGATAAGTACGAGCAGTACTTC CASTDKYEQYF
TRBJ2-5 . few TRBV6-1 TGTGCCAGCAGTCGACAGTTCCAAGAGACCCAGTACTTC CASSRQFQETQYF
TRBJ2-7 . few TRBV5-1 TGCGCCAGCAGCTTGTTAGGGGTGATCCACGAGCAGTACTTC CASSLLGVIHEQYF
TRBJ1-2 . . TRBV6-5 TGTGCCAGCAGTTACGGGCGGTATGGCTACACCTTC CASSYGRYGYTF
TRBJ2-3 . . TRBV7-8 TGTGCCAGCAGCTTGACAGGCCTTAGGGGCACAGATACGCAGTATTTT CASSLTGLRGTDTQYF
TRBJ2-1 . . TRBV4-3 TGCGCCAGCAGCCTGGAGGGAGATAACAATGAGCAGTTCTTC CASSLEGDNNEQFF
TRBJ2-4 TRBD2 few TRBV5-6 TGTGCCAGCAGCAACCTGCGGGAGGGTCAAAACATTCAGTACTTC CASSNLREGQNIQYF
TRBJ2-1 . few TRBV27 TGTGCCAGCAGTTCGGCAAAGTGGGGGGATTACAATGAGCAGTTCTTC CASSSAKWGDYNEQFF
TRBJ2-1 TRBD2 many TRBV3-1 TGTGCCAGCAGCTCCGGGACTAGCGGGGGCAATGAGCAGTTCTTC CASSSGTSGGNEQFF
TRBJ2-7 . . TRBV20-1 TGCAGTGCTAGAGAAAACAGTTTTTCCTACGAGCAGTACTTC CSARENSFSYEQYF
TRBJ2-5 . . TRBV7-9 TGTGCCAGCACCAAATGGACAGACAAACAAGAGACCCAGTACTTC CASTKWTDKQETQYF
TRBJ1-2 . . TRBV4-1 TGCGCCAGCAGCCGCGGGGAGGGTTCATCAAATGGCTACACCTTC CASSRGEGSSNGYTF